These 22 T cell receptor beta chains came from one sample sequenced in a study of OX40 agonist ivuxolimab in advanced cancers. Assay used: immunoSEQ multiplex PCR; TCRdb lists only in-frame clones, some missing. The top ten clones hold around 0.3% of a sample with 75,000 to 100,000 clones, more than 85% of them seen once. The sample in question was CD4+ or CD8+ T cells sorted from blood, obtained in a trial of the OX40 agonist ivuxolimab. Source of these receptors: an adult with an advanced solid tumor such as melanoma, head and neck, liver or kidney cancer.

The chain uses TRBV4-3 and TRBJ2-3; TRBD1 might be the D (5 bases). CDR1 LGHNA and CDR2 YSLEER come from the germline V gene. The V end lost 5 bases, the J end lost 5 bases, and 11 bases lay between the germline ends. The CDR3 consists of 13 residues. This chain's CDR3 is CASSIQVGDTQYF. CDR3 DNA sequence: TGCGCCAGCAGCATACAGGTGGGAGATACGCAGTATTTT.

This rearrangement joins TRBV5-1 to TRBJ2-7, with TRBD2 as a possible D gene (5 bases). Germline CDR1 SGHRS, CDR2 YFSETQ. V gave up 0 bases and J gave up 3 bases, with 7 bases separating them. The CDR3 consists of 13 residues. CDR3 DNA: TGCGCCAGCAGCTTGGGAGGGAACTACGAGCAGTACTTC. This codes for CASSLGGNYEQYF.

The chain uses TRBV2 and TRBJ2-1, with D possibly matching TRBD2 (5 bases). Germline V gene sequence: CDR1 SNHLY, CDR2 FYNNEI. The CDR3 contains 12 residues. The ends were cut back, 9 bases at V and 4 bases at J, with 10 bases in the middle. The CDR3 protein is CASGRAYNEQFF. DNA of the CDR3: TGTGCCAGTGGGCGGGCGTACAATGAGCAGTTCTTC.

The V call is TRBV11-2, the J call TRBJ1-3; D not certain. The V end lost 5 bases, the J end lost 5 bases, and 13 bases lay between the germline ends. The CDR3 covers 14 residues. Germline V gene sequence: CDR1 SGHAT, CDR2 FQNNGV. As DNA, the CDR3 is TGTGCCAGCAGCCTCCAGGCCCAAAGAAACACCATATATTTT. Residues: CASSLQAQRNTIYF.

V and J are TRBV6-1 and TRBJ2-7, with 10 bases matching TRBD1. From germline, CDR1 is MNHNS and CDR2 SASEGT. This CDR3 is 17 amino acids long. V trimming: 2 bases; J trimming: 2 bases; junction bases outside the gene matches: 9. CDR3 amino acids: CASSERSGTGAAYEQYF. The CDR3 DNA reads as TGTGCCAGCAGTGAAAGGTCTGGGACAGGGGCGGCCTACGAGCAGTACTTC.

V gene TRBV5-8 combines with J gene TRBJ2-2, with 10 bases fitting TRBD2. This CDR3 region has 17 residues. Germline assignment: CDR1 SGHTS and CDR2 YDEGEE. The V segment lost 4 bases and the J segment 0 bases; nucleotides outside the gene matches: 6. DNA for the CDR3: TGTGCCAGCAGCCTGACCGGACTAGCGGCGAACACCGGGGAGCTGTTTTTT. As protein: CASSLTGLAANTGELFF.

This rearrangement joins TRBV9 to TRBJ2-2, with 15 bases identical to TRBD2. CDR1 SGDLS and CDR2 YYNGEE come from the germline V gene. The J segment lost 5 bases and the V segment lost 3 bases, leaving 11 bases of the junction unmatched. This CDR3 has 19 residues. The CDR3 here is CASSAEGTSGRKGTGELFF. The CDR3 DNA reads as TGTGCCAGCAGCGCAGAGGGGACTAGCGGGAGGAAAGGGACCGGGGAGCTGTTTTTT.

This chain connects TRBV2 to TRBJ2-7; D not certain. Trimming took off 7 bases at V and 2 bases at J, with 9 bases between the two ends. CDR1 is SNHLY and CDR2 is FYNNEI in the germline V gene. This CDR3 has 12 amino acids. The CDR3 sequence is CASKQWTYEQYF. The CDR3 DNA is TGTGCCAGCAAGCAGTGGACCTACGAGCAGTACTTC.

This rearrangement joins TRBV5-4 to TRBJ2-7, with D perhaps assigned TRBD1 or TRBD2 (5 bases each). The length of the CDR3 is 14 residues. V was trimmed by 0 bases and J by 0 bases, leaving 7 bases between them. Germline V gene lookup returns CDR1 SGHNT and CDR2 YYREEE (reference sequence). Here the CDR3 reads CASSLGGNSYEQYF. In nucleotides, the CDR3 is TGTGCCAGCAGCTTGGGGGGGAACTCCTACGAGCAGTACTTC.

The rearrangement uses TRBV19 and TRBJ1-4; D call uncertain. With 3 bases removed from V and 7 bases from J, the gap between germline ends came to 9 bases. This CDR3 is built from 13 residues. Germline V gene sequence: CDR1 LNHDA, CDR2 SQIVND (reference sequence). The CDR3 here is CASSIVGVEKLFF. CDR3 DNA: TGTGCCAGTAGTATCGTTGGGGTTGAAAAACTGTTTTTT. Using reference TRBV19 and TRBJ1-4 for the parts outside the CDR3, the full variable domain is DGGITQSPKYLFRKEGQNVTLSCEQNLNHDAMYWYRQDPGQGLRLIYYSQIVNDFQKGDIAEGYSVSREKKESFPLTVTSAQKNPTAFYLCASSIVGVEKLFFGSGTQLSVL.

V gene TRBV29-1 combines with J gene TRBJ1-1; D unresolved. Trimming stripped 5 bases from V and 1 base from J, with 11 bases between. The germline V gene has CDR1 SQVTM and CDR2 ANQGSEA. The CDR3 has 13 residues. The CDR3 coding sequence is TGCAGCGTTATTAGGCGGGGGAACACTGAAGCTTTCTTT. Translating it yields CSVIRRGNTEAFF.

Worth noting for this clone: At one of its ends the junction is not consistent with the germline gene, which may arise from a read error. Other DNA sequences in this sample translate to the same CDR3. V gene TRBV2 combines with J gene TRBJ2-2; 8 bases are a match to TRBD1. This CDR3 contains 14 residues. Germline lookup yields CDR1 SNHLY and CDR2 FYNNEI. This CDR3 is CASTRDRNTGELFF. The CDR3 DNA reads as TGTGCCAGCACGAGGGACAGGAACACCGGGGAGTTGTTTTTT.

The chain couples TRBV7-2 to TRBJ2-4; 10 nucleotides agree with TRBD1. With V trimmed by 5 bases and J by 7 bases, 11 bases remained unmatched. The CDR3 has 16 residues. Germline V gene lookup returns CDR1 SGHTA and CDR2 FQGNSA. The CDR3 bases are TGTGCCAGCAGCCGAGACAGGGGGCGCGGTTCGAACATTCAGTACTTC. Amino acid sequence: CASSRDRGRGSNIQYF.

The chain links TRBV28 to TRBJ2-7, with 10 nucleotides matching TRBD1. Per the germline V gene, CDR1 is MDHEN and CDR2 is SYDVKM. This CDR3 comprises 15 residues. Trimming took 3 bases from V and 2 from J; bases not matched to a gene: 4. CDR3 bases: TGTGCCAGCAGTTTCCGGGGGACAGGGGCCTACGAGCAGTACTTC. Translation: CASSFRGTGAYEQYF.

The chain recombines TRBV18 with TRBJ1-1; a possible D gene is TRBD1 (5 bases). The CDR3 extends over 14 amino acids. The V end was cut by 2 bases, the J end by 1 base, with 8 bases between. Germline CDR1 is KGHSH and CDR2 is LQKENI. CDR3 in amino acids: CASSPGTANTEAFF. In DNA form, the CDR3 reads TGTGCCAGCTCACCAGGGACGGCGAACACTGAAGCTTTCTTT.

This chain connects TRBV6-5 to TRBJ2-2; TRBD2 agrees at 12 bases. Germline loops: CDR1 MNHEY, CDR2 SVGAGI. This CDR3 contains 15 residues. With 6 bases clipped from V and 7 bases from J, the junction kept 6 bases outside the gene matches. The CDR3 region has the DNA TGTGCCAGCAGAAGACTAGCGGGAGTAATCGGGGAGCTGTTTTTT. Encoded protein: CASRRLAGVIGELFF.

The chain links TRBV11-2 to TRBJ1-3; 9 bases match TRBD1. Germline-derived CDR1 and CDR2 are SGHAT and FQNNGV. The CDR3 loop spans 15 amino acids. Trimming at V came to 5 bases and at J to 2 bases, leaving 4 bases not matched to a gene. The CDR3 is CASSPRTGAGNTIYF. The CDR3 DNA follows: TGTGCCAGCAGCCCTCGGACAGGGGCTGGAAACACCATATATTTT.

This sequence joins TRBV7-9 and TRBJ2-4, with TRBD2 as a possible D gene (5 bases). V was cut by 4 bases and J by 3 bases, with 13 bases left in between. The CDR3 is 15 residues long. Germline V CDR1 and CDR2: SEHNR, FQNEAQ (reference sequence). The CDR3 DNA is TGTGCCAGCAGCTCCGTGGACTTAATCAAAAACATTCAGTACTTC. Protein: CASSSVDLIKNIQYF.

This clone occurred once. Germline is not matched at one junction end, which may reflect a read error. The chain joins TRBV28 to TRBJ1-5; tentative D call: TRBD1 (6 bases). This CDR3 region has 17 residues. Germline CDR1 and CDR2: MDHEN and SYDVKM. The CDR3: CASSVWPGGAGNQPQHF. CDR3 bases: TGTGCCAGCAGTGTATGGCCCGGGGGGGCAGGCAATCAGCCCCAGCATTTT.

The chain is built from TRBV27 and TRBJ2-1; D is unresolved. Germline assignment: CDR1 MNHEY and CDR2 SMNVEV (reference sequence). V was pared by 1 base and J by 15 bases, with 10 bases between. This CDR3 is 11 amino acids long. The CDR3 region is CASSLLGKWFF. DNA for the CDR3: TGTGCCAGCAGTTTATTGGGGAAATGGTTCTTC.

Here the CDR3 reads CASREGAGILSTEAFF. DNA for the CDR3: TGTGCCAGCAGGGAAGGGGCAGGGATTCTATCGACTGAAGCTTTCTTT. V gene TRBV7-2 combines with J gene TRBJ1-1; weak D call: TRBD1 (5 bases). The CDR3 contains 16 residues. In germline, CDR1 is SGHTA, CDR2 FQGNSA. V was clipped by 6 bases and J by 5 bases, with 22 bases between them.

The rearrangement joins TRBV27 to TRBJ1-1; D is perhaps TRBD1 (5 bases). Deletions cut 5 bases from V and 6 bases from J, with 16 bases between. CDR1 MNHEY and CDR2 SMNVEV come from the germline V gene (reference sequence). The CDR3 has 14 residues. The CDR3 DNA reads as TGTGCCAGCAGTCTCCGTCGAAGGGACGCTGAAGCTTTCTTT. As protein: CASSLRRRDAEAFF.